A single sample is the source of the 7 T cell receptor beta chains below, sequenced in a study of response to subunit inactivated influenza vaccine. TCRdb ran MiXCR on the RT-PCR reads and lists one entry per CDR3 protein. The sample includes under 750,000 distinct CDR3 sequences, about 10% seen only once; the top ten take roughly a tenth. This material consisted of PBMCs from blood, taken on the day of vaccination. The receptors were gathered from a man in his fifties or sixties who received an inactivated influenza vaccine.

A few counts support this clonotype. V gene TRBV9 combines with J gene TRBJ1-6; unclear D gene. The germline CDR1 and CDR2 sequences are SGDLS and YYNGEE. V lost 1 base and J lost 5, with 7 bases in between. The CDR3 extends over 14 amino acids. The CDR3 loop reads CASSVWRDNSPLHF. The CDR3 bases are TGTGCCAGCAGCGTATGGAGAGATAATTCACCCCTCCACTTT. The full variable domain, rest sourced from reference TRBV9 and TRBJ1-6, is DSGVTQTPKHLITATGQRVTLRCSPRSGDLSVYWYQQSLDQGLQFLIQYYNGEERAKGNILERFSAQQFPDLHSELNLSSLELGDSALYFCASSVWRDNSPLHFGNGTRLTVT.

The chain has TRBV12-3 or TRBV12-4 and TRBJ2-7, with D perhaps given as TRBD1 or TRBD2 (5 bases each). The V and J ends lost 0 bases and 3 bases respectively, with 12 bases between them. The CDR3 spans 15 residues. CDR3 sequence (DNA): TGTGCCAGCAGTTTAGCCCTGGGACGGGGCTACGAGCAGTACTTC. Residues: CASSLALGRGYEQYF.

The chain carries TRBV12-3 or TRBV12-4 and TRBJ2-2; unclear D gene. There are 14 residues in the CDR3. V was cut by 2 bases and J by 8 bases, with 12 bases left in between. The CDR3 reads CASSLSLSAGELFF. The CDR3 DNA reads TGTGCCAGCAGTTTAAGTCTGTCGGCGGGGGAGCTGTTTTTT.

This clonotype was seen at least ten times. This chain joins TRBV12-3 or TRBV12-4 and TRBJ2-3; D may be TRBD1 (6 bases). Trimming took 7 bases from V and 4 from J, leaving 18 bases between them. This CDR3 region has 15 residues. The CDR3 sequence: CASTTDSGGADTQYF. The DNA for the CDR3 is TGTGCCAGCACCACGGACAGTGGGGGTGCAGATACGCAGTATTTT.

This clonotype was seen ten or more times. The CDR3 DNA reads as TGTGCCATCAGTGAGGCGGGGGAGACCCAGTACTTC. Amino acids: CAISEAGETQYF. The chain uses TRBV10-3 and TRBJ2-5, with D perhaps TRBD2 (6 bases). CDR3 length equals 12 residues. The germline V gene has CDR1 ENHRY and CDR2 SYGVKD. V dropped 2 bases and J dropped 5 bases, with 6 bases sitting between them.

This clonotype was detected a few times. The chain uses TRBV20-1 and TRBJ2-3; TRBD2 aligns across 12 bases. Germline V gene sequence: CDR1 DFQATT, CDR2 SNEGSKA (reference sequence). The CDR3 has 15 amino acids. V lost 6 bases, J lost 4 bases, and 8 bases stayed unmatched. This CDR3 is CSALGLAGGPDTQYF. The CDR3 region has the DNA TGCAGTGCCCTAGGGCTAGCGGGGGGGCCAGATACGCAGTATTTT.

This clonotype was seen repeatedly, ten times or more. V gene TRBV12-3 or TRBV12-4 combines with J gene TRBJ1-2; D call uncertain. Trimming pared 6 bases from V and 0 bases from J, leaving 8 bases between. The CDR3 is 13 amino acids. Here the CDR3 reads CASRQSTNYGYTF. DNA of the CDR3: TGTGCCAGCAGACAGAGCACTAACTATGGCTACACCTTC.